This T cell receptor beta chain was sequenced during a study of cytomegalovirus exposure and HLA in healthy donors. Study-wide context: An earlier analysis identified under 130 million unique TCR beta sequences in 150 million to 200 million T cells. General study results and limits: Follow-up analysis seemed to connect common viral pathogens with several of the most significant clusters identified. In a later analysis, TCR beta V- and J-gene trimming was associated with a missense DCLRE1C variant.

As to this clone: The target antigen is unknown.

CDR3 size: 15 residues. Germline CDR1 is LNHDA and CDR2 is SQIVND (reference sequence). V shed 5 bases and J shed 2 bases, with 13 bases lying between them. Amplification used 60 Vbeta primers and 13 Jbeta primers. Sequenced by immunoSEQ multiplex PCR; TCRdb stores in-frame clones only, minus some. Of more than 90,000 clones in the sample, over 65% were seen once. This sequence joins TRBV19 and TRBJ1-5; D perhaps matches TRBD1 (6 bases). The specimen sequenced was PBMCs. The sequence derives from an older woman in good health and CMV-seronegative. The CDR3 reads CASSLRGSGNQPQHF. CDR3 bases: TGTGCCAGTAGTCTGAGGGGGAGTGGCAATCAGCCCCAGCATTTT.